This T cell receptor (beta chain) was found in a study of early T cells in non-severe SARS-CoV-2 infection. The CDR3 is 11 amino acids. CDR1 and CDR2 from the germline V gene are DFQATT and SNEGSKA (reference sequence). Trimming took off 2 bases at V and 6 bases at J, with 7 bases between the two ends. One entry per CDR3 protein, called by TCRdb with MiXCR from the 5' RACE reads. Of about 77,000 distinct CDR3 sequences listed, around a tenth are singletons. V gene TRBV20-1 combines with J gene TRBJ1-1; the D is unclear. Input material: whole blood. This TCR was recovered from an adult who was a healthcare worker with PCR-confirmed SARS-CoV-2 infection or an uninfected control (not recorded which). The CDR3 bases are TGCAGTGCTAGAATGCTGTCTGAAGCTTTCTTT. Protein product: CSARMLSEAFF.